A selection of T cell receptor beta chains follows, all from one sample in a study of cytomegalovirus exposure and HLA in healthy donors. TCRdb's table, derived via immunoSEQ multiplex PCR, lists solely in-frame clones and lacks some. The sample carries 140,000 to 150,000 clones, roughly 80% recorded once. Sample: PBMCs. The receptors here all came from a female donor in good health and CMV-seronegative. CDR3s include the opening cysteine and the closing phenylalanine or tryptophan. The D gene is left open where the match is weak. Size is omitted from some rows. Given values are once, few, many or a class for expanded clones.

CASSPGQNPYEQYF	TGTGCCAGCAGTCCGGGACAGAACCCCTACGAGCAGTACTTC	TRBV27	TRBJ2-7	TRBD1	-
CASSLVVSGQTIAGELFF	TGTGCCAGCAGCTTGGTCGTCTCGGGACAGACGATCGCCGGGGAGCTGTTTTTT	TRBV7-8	TRBJ2-2	TRBD1	-
CASSPATGSNTGELFF	TGTGCCAGCAGCCCTGCGACGGGTTCGAACACCGGGGAGCTGTTTTTT	TRBV9	TRBJ2-2	-	-
CSVVGGKGNGYTF	TGCAGCGTTGTGGGGGGAAAAGGAAATGGCTACACCTTC	TRBV29-1	TRBJ1-2	-	-
CASSSQKSGGYSYNEQFF	TGTGCCAGCAGCTCCCAGAAGAGCGGGGGGTACTCCTACAATGAGCAGTTCTTC	TRBV5-5	TRBJ2-1	TRBD2	-
CASSLGAPGDTDTQYF	TGTGCCAGCAGCTTAGGGGCCCCCGGGGACACAGATACGCAGTATTTT	TRBV7-8	TRBJ2-3	-	-
CASSLRLAGNNEQFF	TGTGCCAGCAGCCTCCGACTAGCGGGAAACAATGAGCAGTTCTTC	TRBV7-3	TRBJ2-1	TRBD2	-
CASSQDWGAGRPYEQYF	TGTGCCAGCAGCCAAGACTGGGGTGCGGGTCGCCCCTACGAGCAGTACTTC	TRBV4-2	TRBJ2-7	-	once
CASSYTGRETQYF	TGTGCCAGTAGTTATACAGGGCGAGAGACCCAGTACTTC	TRBV19	TRBJ2-5	-	-
CASSYEPGGYSGYTF	TGTGCCAGCAGTTACGAGCCAGGGGGCTACAGTGGCTACACCTTC	TRBV6-5	TRBJ1-2	TRBD1	-